This T cell receptor (beta chain) was identified during a study of shared clonotypes between healthy human individuals. Across the whole study: Sampling drew on donors who were two women and a few men aged 18 to 49.

The length of the CDR3 is 12 residues. CDR1 MDHEN and CDR2 SYDVKM come from the germline V gene. V shed 7 bases and J shed 1 base, with 7 bases lying between them. At the deep level, the assay was run. Assay: immunoSEQ multiplex PCR; the TCRdb copy retains only in-frame clones and omits some. The data show approximately 1.5 million clones, with less than 99% seen just once and under 0.45% held by the top ten. This clonotype was sampled from a man between 25 and 39 years old in good health. The chain carries TRBV28 and TRBJ1-2; D gene unclear. The sample comprised naive CD4+ T cells sorted from blood. Subset denoted: CD45RA+ positively selected. The CDR3, as DNA: TGTGCCAGCACGCGCAGTAACTATGGCTACACCTTC. This encodes CASTRSNYGYTF.